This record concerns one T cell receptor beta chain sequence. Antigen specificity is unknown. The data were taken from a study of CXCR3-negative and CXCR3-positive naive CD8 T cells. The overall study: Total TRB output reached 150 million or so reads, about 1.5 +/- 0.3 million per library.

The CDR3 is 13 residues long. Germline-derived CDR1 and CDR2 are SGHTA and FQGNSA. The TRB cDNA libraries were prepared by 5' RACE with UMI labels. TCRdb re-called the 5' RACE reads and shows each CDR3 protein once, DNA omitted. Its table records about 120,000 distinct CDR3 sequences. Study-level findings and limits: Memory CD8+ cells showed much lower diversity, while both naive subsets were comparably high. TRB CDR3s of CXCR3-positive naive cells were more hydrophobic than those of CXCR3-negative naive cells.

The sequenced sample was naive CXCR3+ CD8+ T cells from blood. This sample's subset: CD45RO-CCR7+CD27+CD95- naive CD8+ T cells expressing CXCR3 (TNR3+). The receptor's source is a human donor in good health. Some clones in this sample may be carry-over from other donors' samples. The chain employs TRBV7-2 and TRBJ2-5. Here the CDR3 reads CASSLSSQETQYF.